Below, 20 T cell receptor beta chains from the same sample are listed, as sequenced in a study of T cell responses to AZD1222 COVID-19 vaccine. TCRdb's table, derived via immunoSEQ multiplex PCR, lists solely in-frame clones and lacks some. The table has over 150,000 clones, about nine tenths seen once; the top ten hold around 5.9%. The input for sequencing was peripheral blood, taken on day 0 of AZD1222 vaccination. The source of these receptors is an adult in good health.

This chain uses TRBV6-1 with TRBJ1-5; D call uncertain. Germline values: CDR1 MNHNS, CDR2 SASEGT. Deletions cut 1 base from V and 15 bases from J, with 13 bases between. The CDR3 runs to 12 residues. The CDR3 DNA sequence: TGTGCCAGCAGTGAAGGGGCGTGGGGAGGGCATTTT. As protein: CASSEGAWGGHF.

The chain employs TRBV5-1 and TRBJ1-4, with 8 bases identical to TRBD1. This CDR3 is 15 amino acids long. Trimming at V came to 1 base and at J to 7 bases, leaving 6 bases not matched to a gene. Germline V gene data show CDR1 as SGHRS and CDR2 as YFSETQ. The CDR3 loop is CASSLSSGGTEKLFF. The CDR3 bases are TGCGCCAGCAGCTTGAGTTCAGGGGGCACTGAAAAACTGTTTTTT.

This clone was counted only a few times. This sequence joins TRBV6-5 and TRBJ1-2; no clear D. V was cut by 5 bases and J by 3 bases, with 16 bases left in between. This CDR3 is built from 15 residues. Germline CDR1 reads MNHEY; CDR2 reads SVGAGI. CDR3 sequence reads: CASSPREGRDYGYTF. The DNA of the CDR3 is TGTGCCAGCAGTCCTCGGGAGGGCCGAGACTATGGCTACACCTTC.

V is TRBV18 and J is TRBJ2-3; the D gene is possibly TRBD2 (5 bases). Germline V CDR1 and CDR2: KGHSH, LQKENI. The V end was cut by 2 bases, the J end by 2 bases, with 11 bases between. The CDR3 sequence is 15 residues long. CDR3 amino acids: CASSPGSLDTDTQYF. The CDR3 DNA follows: TGTGCCAGCTCACCAGGGAGCCTCGACACAGATACGCAGTATTTT.

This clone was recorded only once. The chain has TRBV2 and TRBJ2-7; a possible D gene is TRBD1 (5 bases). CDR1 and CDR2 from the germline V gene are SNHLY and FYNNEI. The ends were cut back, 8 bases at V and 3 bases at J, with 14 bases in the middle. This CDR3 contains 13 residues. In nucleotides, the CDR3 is TGTGCCAGCGGGGAAGGGGCTGTCTACGAGCAGTACTTC. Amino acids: CASGEGAVYEQYF.

As DNA, the CDR3 is TGTGCCAGCACCACCAGCAGCGCGAGCTCCTACGAGCAGTACTTC. It specifies CASTTSSASSYEQYF. J is TRBJ2-7 and V is TRBV27; D gene unclear. Trimming shortened V by 7 bases and J by 0 bases, and 16 bases separated the two germline ends. Germline-derived CDR1 and CDR2 are MNHEY and SMNVEV (reference sequence). The CDR3 is made up of 15 amino acids.

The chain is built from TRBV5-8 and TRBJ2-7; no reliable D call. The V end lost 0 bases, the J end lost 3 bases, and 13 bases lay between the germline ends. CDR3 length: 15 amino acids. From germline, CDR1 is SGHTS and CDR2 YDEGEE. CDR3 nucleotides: TGTGCCAGCAGCTTGGTTTTGGTCTATTACTACGAGCAGTACTTC. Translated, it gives CASSLVLVYYYEQYF.

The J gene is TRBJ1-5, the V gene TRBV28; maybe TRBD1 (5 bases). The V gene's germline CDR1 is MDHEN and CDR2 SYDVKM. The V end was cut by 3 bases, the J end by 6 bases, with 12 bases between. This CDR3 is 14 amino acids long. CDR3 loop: CASSLVGQSQPQHF. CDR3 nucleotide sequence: TGTGCCAGCAGTTTGGTGGGGCAGAGTCAGCCCCAGCATTTT. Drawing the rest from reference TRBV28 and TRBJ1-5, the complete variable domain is DVKVTQSSRYLVKRTGEKVFLECVQDMDHENMFWYRQDPGLGLRLIYFSYDVKMKEKGDIPEGYSVSREKKERFSLILESASTNQTSMYLCASSLVGQSQPQHFGDGTRLSIL.

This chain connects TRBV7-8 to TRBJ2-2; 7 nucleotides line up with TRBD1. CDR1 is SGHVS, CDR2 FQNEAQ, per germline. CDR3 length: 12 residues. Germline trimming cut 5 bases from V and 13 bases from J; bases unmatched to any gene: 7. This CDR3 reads CASSLGQVGLFF. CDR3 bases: TGTGCCAGCAGCCTCGGACAGGTTGGGCTGTTTTTT.

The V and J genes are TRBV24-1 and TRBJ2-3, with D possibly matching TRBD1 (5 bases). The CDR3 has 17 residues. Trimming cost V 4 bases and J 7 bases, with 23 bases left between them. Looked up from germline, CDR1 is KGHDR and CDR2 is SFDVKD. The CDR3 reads CATSDPNPGPEMNTQYF. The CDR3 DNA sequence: TGTGCCACCAGTGACCCCAATCCAGGGCCCGAGATGAATACGCAGTATTTT.

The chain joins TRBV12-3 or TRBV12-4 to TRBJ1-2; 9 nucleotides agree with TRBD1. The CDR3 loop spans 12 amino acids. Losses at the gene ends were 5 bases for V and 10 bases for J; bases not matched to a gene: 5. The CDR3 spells CASSQNRGPYTF. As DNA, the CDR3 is TGTGCCAGCAGTCAGAACAGGGGGCCCTACACCTTC.

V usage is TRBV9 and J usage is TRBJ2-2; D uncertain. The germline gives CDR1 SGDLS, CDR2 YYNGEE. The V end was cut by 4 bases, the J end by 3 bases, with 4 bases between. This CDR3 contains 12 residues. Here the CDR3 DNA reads TGTGCCAGCAGCAGTGACACCGGGGAGCTGTTTTTT. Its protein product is CASSSDTGELFF.

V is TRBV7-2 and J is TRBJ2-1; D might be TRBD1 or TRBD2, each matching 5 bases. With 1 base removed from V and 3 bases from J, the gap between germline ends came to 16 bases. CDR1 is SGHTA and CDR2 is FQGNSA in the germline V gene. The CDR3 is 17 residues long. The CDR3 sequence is CASSLEGQRGIYNEQFF. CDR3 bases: TGTGCCAGCAGCTTAGAGGGGCAGAGGGGAATCTACAATGAGCAGTTCTTC.

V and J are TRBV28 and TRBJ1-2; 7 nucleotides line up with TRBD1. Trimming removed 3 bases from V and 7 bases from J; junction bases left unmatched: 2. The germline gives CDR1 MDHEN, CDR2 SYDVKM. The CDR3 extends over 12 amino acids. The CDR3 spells CASSLTGFGYTF. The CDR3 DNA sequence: TGTGCCAGCAGTTTGACAGGGTTTGGCTACACCTTC.

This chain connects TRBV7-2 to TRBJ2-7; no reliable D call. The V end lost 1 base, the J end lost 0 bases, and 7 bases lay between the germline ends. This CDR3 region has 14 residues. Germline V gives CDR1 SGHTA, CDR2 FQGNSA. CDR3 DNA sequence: TGTGCCAGCAGCTTAGGGGTGGGCTCCTACGAGCAGTACTTC. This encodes CASSLGVGSYEQYF.

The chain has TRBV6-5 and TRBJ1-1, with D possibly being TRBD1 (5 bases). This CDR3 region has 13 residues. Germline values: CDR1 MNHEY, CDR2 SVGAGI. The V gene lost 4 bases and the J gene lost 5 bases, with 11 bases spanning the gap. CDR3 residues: CASSLTQETEAFF. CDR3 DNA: TGTGCCAGCAGTTTGACACAGGAAACTGAAGCTTTCTTT.

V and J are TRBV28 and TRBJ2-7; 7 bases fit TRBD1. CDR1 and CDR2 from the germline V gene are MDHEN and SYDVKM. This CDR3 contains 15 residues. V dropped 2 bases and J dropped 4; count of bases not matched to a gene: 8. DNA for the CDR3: TGTGCCAGCAGTTTAGGGCAGGGGGTCTCGTACGAGCAGTACTTC. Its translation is CASSLGQGVSYEQYF.

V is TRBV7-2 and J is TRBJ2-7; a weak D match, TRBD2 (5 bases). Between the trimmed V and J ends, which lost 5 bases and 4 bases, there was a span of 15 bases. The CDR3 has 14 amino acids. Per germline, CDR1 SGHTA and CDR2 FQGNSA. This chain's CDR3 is CASSPLEDLYEQYF. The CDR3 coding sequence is TGTGCCAGCAGCCCCCTGGAGGACCTTTACGAGCAGTACTTC.

Written as DNA, the CDR3 is TGTGCCAGCAGTTACTCTTCAGGGGCTGGAAACACCATATATTTT. Protein sequence: CASSYSSGAGNTIYF. V gene TRBV6-5 combines with J gene TRBJ1-3, with D possibly TRBD1 on 6 matching bases. In germline, CDR1 is MNHEY, CDR2 SVGAGI. The CDR3 contains 15 residues. Trimming stripped 0 bases from V and 2 bases from J, with 8 bases between.

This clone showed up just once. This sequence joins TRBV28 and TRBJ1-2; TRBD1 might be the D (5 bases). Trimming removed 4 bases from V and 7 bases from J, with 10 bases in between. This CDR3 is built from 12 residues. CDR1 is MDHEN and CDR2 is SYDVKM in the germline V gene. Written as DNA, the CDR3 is TGTGCCAGCAGTTACGCGAGGGGTGGCTACACCTTC. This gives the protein CASSYARGGYTF.